This is a list of T cell receptor beta chains from one sample in a study of blood T cells in healthy people across ages. From the 5' RACE reads, TCRdb called clonotypes with MiXCR, one entry per CDR3 protein. The sample contains around 600,000 distinct CDR3 sequences, 40% to 55% of which appear only once. The sequencing input was blood. These TCRs come from an older man in good health. CDR3s include the opening cysteine and the closing phenylalanine or tryptophan. Fields, in order: J gene, V gene, CDR3 protein.

J: TRBJ2-1; V: TRBV11-2; CDR3: CASSLDPEIYNEQFF
J: TRBJ1-4; V: TRBV7-9; CDR3: CASSPQGQGAAKLFF
J: TRBJ2-7; V: TRBV7-3; CDR3: CASSITGETQYF
J: TRBJ2-5; V: TRBV9; CDR3: CASSSRAQGGTQYF
J: TRBJ1-5; V: TRBV24-1; CDR3: CATSDPSGGNQPQHF
J: TRBJ2-7; V: TRBV9; CDR3: CASSVGSVFSYEQYF
J: TRBJ2-2; V: TRBV5-1; CDR3: CASSSWTSGGTGELFF
J: TRBJ2-7; V: TRBV12-3/TRBV12-4; CDR3: CASSSYESRITPYEQYF
J: TRBJ2-1; V: TRBV9; CDR3: CASSVNRVGNEQFF
J: TRBJ2-1; V: TRBV20-1; CDR3: CSIRPGTSFIDEQFF
J: TRBJ2-3; V: TRBV6-6; CDR3: CASSYRRASTDTQYF
J: TRBJ2-5; V: TRBV27; CDR3: CASSLWASQETQYF
J: TRBJ2-1; V: TRBV20-1; CDR3: CSATGTSGSREQFF
J: TRBJ1-3; V: TRBV29-1; CDR3: CSVTLPGGRNTIYF
J: TRBJ1-1; V: TRBV3-1; CDR3: CASSLRQGWEAFF
J: TRBJ2-7; V: TRBV7-2; CDR3: CASSRTELEQYF
J: TRBJ2-7; V: TRBV6-2/TRBV6-3; CDR3: CASSLPAGVHEQYF
J: TRBJ2-7; V: TRBV20-1; CDR3: CSARKNEQYF
J: TRBJ2-7; V: TRBV6-2/TRBV6-3; CDR3: CASSDRGNHYEQYF
J: TRBJ2-5; V: TRBV6-2/TRBV6-3; CDR3: CASSLPRAETQYF
J: TRBJ2-7; V: TRBV28; CDR3: CASSSGASGIPEQYF
J: TRBJ1-1; V: TRBV14; CDR3: CASSQVSAGKAFF
J: TRBJ2-7; V: TRBV11-1; CDR3: CASSFGVQYEQYF
J: TRBJ2-3; V: TRBV20-1; CDR3: CSFRRGTSTDTQYF
J: TRBJ2-1; V: TRBV6-1; CDR3: CASSEGSGRYNEQFF
J: TRBJ1-2; V: TRBV7-2; CDR3: CASSATDRTSTF
J: TRBJ2-7; V: TRBV29-1; CDR3: CSVRRGKGIGEQYF
J: TRBJ2-7; V: TRBV6-5; CDR3: CASSLTGTGTYEQYF
J: TRBJ1-2; V: TRBV29-1; CDR3: CSVVRGADYGYTF
J: TRBJ2-3; V: TRBV5-1; CDR3: CASSLAGIRRDTQYF
J: TRBJ2-7; V: TRBV11-3; CDR3: CASSLGASSDEQYF
J: TRBJ2-3; V: TRBV4-3; CDR3: CASSQELQPDTQYF
J: TRBJ2-1; V: TRBV20-1; CDR3: CSATGAGNVNEQFF
J: TRBJ2-3; V: TRBV5-5; CDR3: CASSSTGPKGGGQYF
J: TRBJ2-1; V: TRBV29-1; CDR3: CSVASVSYNEQFF
J: TRBJ2-3; V: TRBV4-3; CDR3: CASSQRTPGTSVGSTQYF
J: TRBJ1-6; V: TRBV6-5; CDR3: CASRPAGARSPLHF
J: TRBJ2-4; V: TRBV3-1; CDR3: CASSQAVGRGRINIQYF
J: TRBJ2-7; V: TRBV5-6; CDR3: CASSFGTGLYEQYF
J: TRBJ1-1; V: TRBV6-5; CDR3: CASSYGGGPTMNTEAFF
J: TRBJ2-3; V: TRBV9; CDR3: CAGSATDTQYF
J: TRBJ2-7; V: TRBV20-1; CDR3: CSARVSGGVHEQYF
J: TRBJ2-5; V: TRBV7-2; CDR3: CASSLAGGETQYF
J: TRBJ2-6; V: TRBV12-3/TRBV12-4; CDR3: CASTYSGQGKGGANVLTF
J: TRBJ1-2; V: TRBV20-1; CDR3: CSARDLPGKNYGYTF